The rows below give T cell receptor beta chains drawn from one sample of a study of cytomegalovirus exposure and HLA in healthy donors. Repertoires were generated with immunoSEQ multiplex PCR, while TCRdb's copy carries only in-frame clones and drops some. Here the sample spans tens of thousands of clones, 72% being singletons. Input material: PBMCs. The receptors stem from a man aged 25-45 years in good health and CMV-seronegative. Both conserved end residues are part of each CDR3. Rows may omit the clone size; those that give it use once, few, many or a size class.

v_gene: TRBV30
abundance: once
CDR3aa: CAWSAGGGSCEQYF

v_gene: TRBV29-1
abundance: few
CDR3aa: CSVGTEMNTEAFF

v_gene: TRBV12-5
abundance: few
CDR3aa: CASGPGDMDEKLFF

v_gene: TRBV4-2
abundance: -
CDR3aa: CASSQDPGYEAFF

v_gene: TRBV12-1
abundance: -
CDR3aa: CASSFPRGYAYEQYF

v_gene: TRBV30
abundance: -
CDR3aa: CAWSVPGLAKTDEQFF

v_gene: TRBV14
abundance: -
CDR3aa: CASSPRGDGNTIYF

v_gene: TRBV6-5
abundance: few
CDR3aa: CASSFRTSGTTGEQYF

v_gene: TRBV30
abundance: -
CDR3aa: CAWRTGSVGQSFF

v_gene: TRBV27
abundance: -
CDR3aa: CASRGQGESTDTQYF

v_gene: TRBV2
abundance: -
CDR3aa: CASRTGTGVTYGYTF

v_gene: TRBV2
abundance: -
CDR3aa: CASSEERFFYGYTF

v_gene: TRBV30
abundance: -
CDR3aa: CACLTPSSYNEQFF

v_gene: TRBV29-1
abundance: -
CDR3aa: CSVESASTEAFF

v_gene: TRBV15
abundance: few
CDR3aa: CATSREAGGGSDTQYF

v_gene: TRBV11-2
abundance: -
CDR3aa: CASRRGQGGGYTF

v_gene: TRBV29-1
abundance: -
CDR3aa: CSVGGGSNYGYTF

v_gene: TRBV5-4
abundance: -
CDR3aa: CASSLGLAGIINTGELFF